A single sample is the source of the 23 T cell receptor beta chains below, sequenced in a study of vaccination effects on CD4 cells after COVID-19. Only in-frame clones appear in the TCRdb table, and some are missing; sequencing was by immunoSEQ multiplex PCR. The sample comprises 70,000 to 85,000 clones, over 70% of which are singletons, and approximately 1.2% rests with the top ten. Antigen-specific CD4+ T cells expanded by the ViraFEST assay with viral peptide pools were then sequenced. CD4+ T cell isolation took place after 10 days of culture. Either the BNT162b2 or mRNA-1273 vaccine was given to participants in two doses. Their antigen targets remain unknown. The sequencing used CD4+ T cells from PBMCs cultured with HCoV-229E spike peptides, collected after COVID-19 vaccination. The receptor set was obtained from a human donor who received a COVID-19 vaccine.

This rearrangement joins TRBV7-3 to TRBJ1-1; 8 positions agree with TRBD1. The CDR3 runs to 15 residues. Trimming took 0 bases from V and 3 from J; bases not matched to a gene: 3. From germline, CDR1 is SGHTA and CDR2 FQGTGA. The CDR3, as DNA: TGTGCCAGCAGCTTAACGCCAGGGGGCCACACTGAAGCTTTCTTT. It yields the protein CASSLTPGGHTEAFF.

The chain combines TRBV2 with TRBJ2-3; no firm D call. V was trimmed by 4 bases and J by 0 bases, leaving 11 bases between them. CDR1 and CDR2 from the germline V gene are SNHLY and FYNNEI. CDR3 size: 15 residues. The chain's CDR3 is CASSGHFASTDTQYF. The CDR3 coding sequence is TGTGCCAGCAGTGGACACTTCGCTAGCACAGATACGCAGTATTTT.

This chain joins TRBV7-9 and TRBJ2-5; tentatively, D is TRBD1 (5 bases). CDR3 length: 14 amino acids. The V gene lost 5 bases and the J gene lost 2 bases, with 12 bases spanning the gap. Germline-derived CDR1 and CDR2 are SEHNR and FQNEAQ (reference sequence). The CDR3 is CASSPRTSQETQYF. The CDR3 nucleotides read TGTGCCAGCAGCCCCCGGACAAGTCAAGAGACCCAGTACTTC.

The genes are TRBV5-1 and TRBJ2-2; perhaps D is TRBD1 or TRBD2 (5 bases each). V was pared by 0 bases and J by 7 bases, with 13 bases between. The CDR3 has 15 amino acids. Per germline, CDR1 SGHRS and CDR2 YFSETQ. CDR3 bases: TGCGCCAGCAGCTTGGGAGGGGATATTTTCGGGGAGCTGTTTTTT. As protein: CASSLGGDIFGELFF.

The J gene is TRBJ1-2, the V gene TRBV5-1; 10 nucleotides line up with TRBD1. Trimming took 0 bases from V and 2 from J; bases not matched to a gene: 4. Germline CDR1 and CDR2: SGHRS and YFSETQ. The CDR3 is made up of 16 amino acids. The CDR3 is CASSLGQGAVNYGYTF. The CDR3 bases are TGCGCCAGCAGCTTGGGACAGGGGGCGGTCAACTATGGCTACACCTTC.

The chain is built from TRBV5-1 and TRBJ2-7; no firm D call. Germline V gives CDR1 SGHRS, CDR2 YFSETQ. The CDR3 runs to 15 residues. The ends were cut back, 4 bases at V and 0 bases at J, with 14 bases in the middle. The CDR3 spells CASSHGPDGSYEQYV. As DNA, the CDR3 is TGCGCCAGCAGCCATGGCCCCGACGGCTCCTACGAGCAGTACGTC.

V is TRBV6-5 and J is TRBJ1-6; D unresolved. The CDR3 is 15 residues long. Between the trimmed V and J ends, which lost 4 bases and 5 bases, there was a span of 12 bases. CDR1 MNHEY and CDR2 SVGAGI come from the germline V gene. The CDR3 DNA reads TGTGCCAGCAGTTCCCCACGGGAGAATAATTCACCCCTCCACTTT. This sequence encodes CASSSPRENNSPLHF.

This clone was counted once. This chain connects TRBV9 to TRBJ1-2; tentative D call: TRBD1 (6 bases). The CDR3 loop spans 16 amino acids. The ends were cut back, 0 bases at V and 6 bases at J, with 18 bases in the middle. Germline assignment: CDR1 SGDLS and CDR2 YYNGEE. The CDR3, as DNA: TGTGCCAGCAGCGTAGAACCAGGGGCGCGTGAAAATGGCTACACCTTC. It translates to CASSVEPGARENGYTF.

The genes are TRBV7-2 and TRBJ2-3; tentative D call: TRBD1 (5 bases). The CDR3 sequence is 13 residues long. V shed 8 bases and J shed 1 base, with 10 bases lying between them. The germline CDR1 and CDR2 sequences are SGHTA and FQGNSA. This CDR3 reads CASGPRGTDTQYF. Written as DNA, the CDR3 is TGTGCCAGCGGTCCCAGGGGCACAGATACGCAGTATTTT.

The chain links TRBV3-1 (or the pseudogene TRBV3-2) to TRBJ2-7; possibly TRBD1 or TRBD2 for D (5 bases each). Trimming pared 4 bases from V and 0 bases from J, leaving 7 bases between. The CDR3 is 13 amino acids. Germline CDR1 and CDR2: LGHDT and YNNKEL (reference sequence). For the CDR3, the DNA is TGTGCCAGCAGCCGGGACGGCTCCTACGAGCAGTACGTC. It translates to CASSRDGSYEQYV.

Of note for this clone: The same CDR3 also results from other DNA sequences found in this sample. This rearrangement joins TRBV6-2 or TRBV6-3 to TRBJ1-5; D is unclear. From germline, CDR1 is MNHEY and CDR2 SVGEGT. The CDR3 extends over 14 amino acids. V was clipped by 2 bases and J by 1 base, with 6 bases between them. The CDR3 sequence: CASSYGGSNQPQHF. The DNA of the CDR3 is TGTGCCAGCAGTTACGGTGGGAGCAATCAGCCCCAGCATTTT.

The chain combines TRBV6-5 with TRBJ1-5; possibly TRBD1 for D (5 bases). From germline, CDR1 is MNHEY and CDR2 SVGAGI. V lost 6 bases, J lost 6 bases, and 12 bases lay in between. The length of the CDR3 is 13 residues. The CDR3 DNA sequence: TGTGCCAGCAGCCCAGGGTTCCGTCAGCCCCAGCATTTT. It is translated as CASSPGFRQPQHF.

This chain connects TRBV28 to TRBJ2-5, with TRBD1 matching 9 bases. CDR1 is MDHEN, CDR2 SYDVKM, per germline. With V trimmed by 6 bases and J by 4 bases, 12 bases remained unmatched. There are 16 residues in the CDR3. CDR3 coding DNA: TGTGCCAGCAGACCGCCCCGGGACAGGGCGATAGAGACCCAGTACTTC. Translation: CASRPPRDRAIETQYF.

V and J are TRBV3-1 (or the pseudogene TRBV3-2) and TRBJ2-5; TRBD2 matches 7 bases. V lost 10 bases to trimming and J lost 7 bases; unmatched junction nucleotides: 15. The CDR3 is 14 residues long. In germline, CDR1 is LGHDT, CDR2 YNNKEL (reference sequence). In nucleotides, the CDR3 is TGTGCCACCGCCGGAGCGGGGAAAGTAGGGACCCAGTACTTC. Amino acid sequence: CATAGAGKVGTQYF.

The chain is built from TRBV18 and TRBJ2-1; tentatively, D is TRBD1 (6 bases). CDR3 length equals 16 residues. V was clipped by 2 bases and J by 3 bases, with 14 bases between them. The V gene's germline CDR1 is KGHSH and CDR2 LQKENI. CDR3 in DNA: TGTGCCAGCTCACCATTAGGACAGAGCATCTACAATGAGCAGTTCTTC. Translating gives CASSPLGQSIYNEQFF.

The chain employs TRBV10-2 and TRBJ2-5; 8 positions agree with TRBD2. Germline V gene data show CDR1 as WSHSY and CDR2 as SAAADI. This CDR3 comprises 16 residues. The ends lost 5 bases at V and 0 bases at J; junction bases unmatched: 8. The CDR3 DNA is TGCGCCAGCAGTCCTAAGCGGGGGACGTACCAAGAGACCCAGTACTTC. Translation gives CASSPKRGTYQETQYF.

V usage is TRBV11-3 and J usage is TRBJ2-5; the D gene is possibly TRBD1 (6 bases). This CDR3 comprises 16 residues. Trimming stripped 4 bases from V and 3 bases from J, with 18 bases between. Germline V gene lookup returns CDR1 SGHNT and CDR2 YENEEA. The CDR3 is CASSSGWNREEETQYF. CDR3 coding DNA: TGTGCCAGCAGCTCCGGCTGGAACAGGGAAGAAGAGACCCAGTACTTC.

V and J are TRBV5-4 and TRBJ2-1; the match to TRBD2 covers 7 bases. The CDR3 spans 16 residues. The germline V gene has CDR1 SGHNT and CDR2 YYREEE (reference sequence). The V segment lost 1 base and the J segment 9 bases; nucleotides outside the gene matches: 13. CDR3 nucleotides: TGTGCCAGCAGCTTGAGCCTAGCGGCCGCAGCCAGTGAGCAGTTCTTC. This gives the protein CASSLSLAAAASEQFF.

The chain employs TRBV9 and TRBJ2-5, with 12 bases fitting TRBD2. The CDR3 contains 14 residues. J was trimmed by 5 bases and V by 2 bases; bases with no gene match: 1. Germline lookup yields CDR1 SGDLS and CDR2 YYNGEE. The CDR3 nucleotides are TGTGCCAGCAGCGTTACTAGCGGGAGGGAGACCCAGTACTTC. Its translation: CASSVTSGRETQYF.

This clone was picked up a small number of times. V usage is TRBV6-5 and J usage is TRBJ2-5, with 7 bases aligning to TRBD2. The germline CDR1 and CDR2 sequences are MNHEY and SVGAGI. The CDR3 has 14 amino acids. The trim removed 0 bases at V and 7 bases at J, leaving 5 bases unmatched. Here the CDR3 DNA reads TGTGCCAGCAGTTACTCGGCGGGGGAAGGGACCCAGTACTTC. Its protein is CASSYSAGEGTQYF.

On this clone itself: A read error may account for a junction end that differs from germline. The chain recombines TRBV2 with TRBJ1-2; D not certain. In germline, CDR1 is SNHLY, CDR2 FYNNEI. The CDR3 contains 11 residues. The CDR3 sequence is CASSQAAGYTF. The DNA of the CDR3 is TGTGCCAGCAGTCAAGCGGCTGGCTACACCTTC. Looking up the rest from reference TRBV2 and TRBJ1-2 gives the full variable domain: EPEVTQTPSHQVTQMGQEVILRCVPISNHLYFYWYRQILGQKVEFLVSFYNNEISEKSEIFDDQFSVERPDGSNFTLKIRSTKLEDSAMYFCASSQAAGYTFGSGTRLTVV.

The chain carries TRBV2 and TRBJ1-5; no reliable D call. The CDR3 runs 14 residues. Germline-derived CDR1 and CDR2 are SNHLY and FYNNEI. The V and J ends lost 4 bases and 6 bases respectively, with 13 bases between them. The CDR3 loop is CASSVELSGQPQHF. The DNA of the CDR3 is TGTGCCAGCAGTGTTGAACTCTCGGGTCAGCCCCAGCATTTT.

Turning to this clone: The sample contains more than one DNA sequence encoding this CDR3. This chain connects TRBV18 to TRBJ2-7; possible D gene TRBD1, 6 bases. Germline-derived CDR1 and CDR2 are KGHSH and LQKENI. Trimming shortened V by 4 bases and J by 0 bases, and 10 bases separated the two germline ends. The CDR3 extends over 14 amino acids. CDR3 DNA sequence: TGTGCCAGCTCACTAGGGGGTAGCTCCTACGAGCAGTACGTC. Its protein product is CASSLGGSSYEQYV.